This T cell receptor (beta chain) is from a study of CD8 T cells in Susac syndrome. Trimming pared 5 bases from V and 0 bases from J, leaving 8 bases between. CDR1 is SGHTA and CDR2 is FQGNSA in the germline V gene. The CDR3 has 14 residues. An amount of RNA that ranged from roughly 0.5 to 1 ug was reverse transcribed with random hexamers. In TCRdb, the immunoSEQ multiplex PCR reads were re-called with MiXCR into one record per CDR3 protein. The table lists some 94,000 distinct CDR3 sequences, around 94% of them singletons. In Susac syndrome patients, recently defined diagnostic criteria for definite or probable disease were met. While CD8+ and CD4+ T cells were isolated negatively, TEMRA cells were enriched by FACS.

Sequences were obtained from CD4+ T cells from PBMCs. This chain links TRBV7-2 with TRBJ1-5; D is uncertain. This clonotype was sampled from a human donor with Susac syndrome. The CDR3 DNA sequence: TGTGCCAGCAGCGGACTCAATAGCAATCAGCCCCAGCATTTT. Amino acid sequence: CASSGLNSNQPQHF.